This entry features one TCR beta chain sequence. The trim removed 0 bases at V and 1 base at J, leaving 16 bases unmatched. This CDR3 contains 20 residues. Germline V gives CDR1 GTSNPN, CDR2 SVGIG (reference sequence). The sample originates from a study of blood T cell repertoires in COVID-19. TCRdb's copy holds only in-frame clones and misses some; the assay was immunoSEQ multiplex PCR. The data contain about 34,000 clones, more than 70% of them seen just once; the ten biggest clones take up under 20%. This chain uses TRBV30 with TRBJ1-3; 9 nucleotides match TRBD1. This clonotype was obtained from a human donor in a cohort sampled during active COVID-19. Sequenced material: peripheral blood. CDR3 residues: CAWSVAVGPGTGISGNTIYF. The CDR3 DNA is TGTGCCTGGAGTGTAGCGGTGGGACCCGGGACAGGGATTTCTGGAAACACCATATATTTT.